Shown below are 30 T cell receptor beta chains from a single sample sequenced in a study of CD4+ T cells in melanoma. Measured with immunoSEQ multiplex PCR; TCRdb has only the in-frame clones, and not every one. The table has 110,000 to 150,000 clones, about 90% seen once. Receptors originate from a human donor with melanoma.

The chain couples TRBV5-1 to TRBJ2-7; TRBD2 agrees at 8 bases. The CDR3 is 14 residues long. Germline V gives CDR1 SGHRS, CDR2 YFSETQ. Unmatched junction bases numbered 4, after V lost 0 bases and J lost 5 bases. The CDR3 nucleotides are TGCGCCAGCAGCTTGGTTACGGGAGGGAACGAGCAGTACTTC. It specifies CASSLVTGGNEQYF. Complete variable domain (other parts from reference TRBV5-1 and TRBJ2-7): KAGVTQTPRYLIKTRGQQVTLSCSPISGHRSVSWYQQTPGQGLQFLFEYFSETQRNKGNFPGRFSGRQFSNSRSEMNVSTLELGDSALYLCASSLVTGGNEQYFGPGTRLTVT.

V and J are TRBV7-3 and TRBJ1-3, with D hard to call. Germline V gene lookup returns CDR1 SGHTA and CDR2 FQGTGA. V lost 0 bases to trimming and J lost 4 bases, with 4 bases between them. The CDR3 is 13 amino acids. Here the CDR3 DNA reads TGTGCCAGCAGCTTAACCCCAGGAAACACCATATATTTT. It translates to CASSLTPGNTIYF.

This chain joins TRBV11-1 and TRBJ2-5; maybe TRBD2 (5 bases). The germline V gene encodes CDR1 SGHAT and CDR2 FQDESV (reference sequence). There are 14 residues in the CDR3. The V end was cut by 5 bases, the J end by 4 bases, with 14 bases between. The CDR3 sequence is CASSPKRSGETQYF. CDR3 nucleotides: TGTGCCAGCAGCCCTAAGCGGTCCGGAGAGACCCAGTACTTC.

J is TRBJ2-3 and V is TRBV9; D gene uncertain. The V end was cut by 0 bases, the J end by 2 bases, with 10 bases between. This CDR3 contains 15 residues. Germline V gene sequence: CDR1 SGDLS, CDR2 YYNGEE. CDR3 region: CASSVVPTLTDTQYF. Written as DNA, the CDR3 is TGTGCCAGCAGCGTAGTCCCGACTCTCACAGATACGCAGTATTTT.

This chain joins TRBV6-6 and TRBJ2-5, with 8 bases fitting TRBD1. V lost 5 bases to trimming and J lost 5 bases; unmatched junction nucleotides: 4. The length of the CDR3 is 13 residues. CDR1 and CDR2 (germline): MNHNY, SVGAGI (reference sequence). The chain's CDR3 is CASSQGAEETQYF. The CDR3 DNA sequence: TGTGCCAGCAGTCAGGGGGCAGAGGAGACCCAGTACTTC.

In this sample, this clone turned up once. The gene calls are TRBV7-9 and TRBJ1-2; no clear D. CDR1 SEHNR and CDR2 FQNEAQ come from the germline V gene (reference sequence). The V and J ends lost 3 bases and 4 bases respectively, with 9 bases between them. CDR3 length equals 13 residues. The CDR3 region is CASSFGESYGYTF. As DNA, the CDR3 is TGTGCCAGCAGCTTCGGGGAGTCCTATGGCTACACCTTC.

V and J are TRBV6-6 and TRBJ2-5, with TRBD2 matching over 7 bases. CDR1 is MNHNY and CDR2 is SVGAGI in the germline V gene (reference sequence). Trimming took 4 bases from V and 1 from J; bases not matched to a gene: 3. This CDR3 spans 14 amino acids. This CDR3 reads CASSFGGVQETQYF. CDR3 sequence (DNA): TGTGCCAGCAGTTTTGGGGGGGTCCAAGAGACCCAGTACTTC.

The V gene is TRBV2, the J gene TRBJ2-5, with TRBD1 matching over 7 bases. Unmatched junction bases numbered 5, after V lost 5 bases and J lost 5 bases. This CDR3 region has 13 residues. Per the germline V gene, CDR1 is SNHLY and CDR2 is FYNNEI. The CDR3 bases are TGTGCCAGCAGTCAGGGGGACGAGGAGACCCAGTACTTC. Its protein product is CASSQGDEETQYF.

This chain's CDR3 is CSVGQGSNQPQHF. Here the CDR3 DNA reads TGCAGCGTGGGACAGGGGAGCAATCAGCCCCAGCATTTT. The chain links TRBV29-1 to TRBJ1-5, with TRBD1 identical over 10 bases. Trimming removed 6 bases from V and 1 base from J; junction bases left unmatched: 0. This CDR3 has 13 amino acids. Germline assignment: CDR1 SQVTM and CDR2 ANQGSEA.

The chain couples TRBV19 to TRBJ1-1, with D possibly being TRBD1 (5 bases). The CDR3 loop spans 12 amino acids. V was clipped by 6 bases and J by 4 bases, with 9 bases between them. The V gene's germline CDR1 is LNHDA and CDR2 SQIVND (reference sequence). The CDR3 DNA follows: TGTGCCAGTAGAGCGGGGGTCACTGAAGCTTTCTTT. This sequence encodes CASRAGVTEAFF.

V is TRBV7-8 and J is TRBJ1-2; D gene uncertain. The CDR3 sequence is 15 residues long. V lost 0 bases, J lost 4 bases, and 12 bases lay in between. Germline CDR1 SGHVS, CDR2 FQNEAQ. The CDR3 DNA is TGTGCCAGCAGCTTAGCGCCAGGAGGTACCTATGGCTACACCTTC. As protein: CASSLAPGGTYGYTF.

The CDR3 nucleotides are TGTGCCAGTAGTATCTTTGGACAGGGGAGCGACTATAATTCACCCCTCCACTTT. Amino acid sequence: CASSIFGQGSDYNSPLHF. V gene TRBV19 combines with J gene TRBJ1-6; 9 positions match TRBD1. This CDR3 region has 18 residues. Germline CDR1 and CDR2: LNHDA and SQIVND (reference sequence). Losses at the gene ends were 3 bases for V and 3 bases for J; bases not matched to a gene: 9. Complete variable domain (other parts from reference TRBV19 and TRBJ1-6): DGGITQSPKYLFRKEGQNVTLSCEQNLNHDAMYWYRQDPGQGLRLIYYSQIVNDFQKGDIAEGYSVSREKKESFPLTVTSAQKNPTAFYLCASSIFGQGSDYNSPLHFGNGTRLTVT.

V is TRBV2 and J is TRBJ2-7, with TRBD2 identical over 7 bases. Germline V gene sequence: CDR1 SNHLY, CDR2 FYNNEI. This CDR3 spans 12 amino acids. The trim removed 10 bases at V and 3 bases at J, leaving 6 bases unmatched. The DNA for the CDR3 is TGTGCCATCCATCGCGGGAGCTACGAGCAGTACTTC. As protein: CAIHRGSYEQYF.

The rearrangement joins TRBV18 to TRBJ2-1, with 9 bases that match TRBD2. J gave up 0 bases and V 6 bases, and 12 bases lay outside the gene matches. This CDR3 is 18 amino acids long. Germline loops: CDR1 KGHSH, CDR2 LQKENI. This CDR3 reads CASSSGGNLMSSYNEQFF. The CDR3 region has the DNA TGTGCCAGCTCCAGCGGGGGGAATCTCATGAGCTCCTACAATGAGCAGTTCTTC.

The rearrangement joins TRBV2 to TRBJ2-5, with a tentative D call TRBD1 (5 bases). The V gene's germline CDR1 is SNHLY and CDR2 FYNNEI. The CDR3 sequence is 12 residues long. Trimming left V 4 bases short and J 3 bases short, with 6 bases between. The CDR3 loop is CASSGQKETQYF. CDR3 sequence (DNA): TGTGCCAGCAGTGGACAGAAAGAGACCCAGTACTTC.

J is TRBJ2-7 and V is TRBV5-1; D is tentatively TRBD1 or TRBD2 (5 bases each). In germline, CDR1 is SGHRS, CDR2 YFSETQ. The CDR3 extends over 16 amino acids. V was clipped by 1 base and J by 3 bases, with 17 bases between them. The CDR3 nucleotides read TGCGCCAGCAGCTTGTCGGTCGGGGCAGTAGACTACGAGCAGTACTTC. It specifies CASSLSVGAVDYEQYF.

The chain uses TRBV5-4 and TRBJ2-3; D remains unclear. Germline V gene lookup returns CDR1 SGHNT and CDR2 YYREEE (reference sequence). The CDR3 loop spans 15 amino acids. The germline V and J ends were trimmed by 0 bases and 6 bases, with 14 bases remaining between them. Here the CDR3 DNA reads TGTGCCAGCAGCTTGGGGGGTGGGTTTGCCGATACGCAGTATTTT. Its translation is CASSLGGGFADTQYF.

V gene TRBV2 combines with J gene TRBJ1-1; D ambiguous. Trimming left V 1 base short and J 1 base short, with 1 base between. The V gene's germline CDR1 is SNHLY and CDR2 FYNNEI. The CDR3 has 12 residues. CDR3 residues: CASSEGNTEAFF. The CDR3 nucleotides are TGTGCCAGCAGTGAAGGGAACACTGAAGCTTTCTTT.

This chain connects TRBV2 to TRBJ1-1, with TRBD1 identical over 7 bases. This CDR3 spans 15 amino acids. Germline CDR1 reads SNHLY; CDR2 reads FYNNEI. Trimming removed 3 bases from V and 11 bases from J; junction bases left unmatched: 15. In DNA, the CDR3 is TGTGCCAGCAGTGATCGCATTCAAGGGGGCCGGCGGGCTTTCTTT. This encodes CASSDRIQGGRRAFF. Using reference TRBV2 and TRBJ1-1 for the parts outside the CDR3, the full variable domain is EPEVTQTPSHQVTQMGQEVILRCVPISNHLYFYWYRQILGQKVEFLVSFYNNEISEKSEIFDDQFSVERPDGSNFTLKIRSTKLEDSAMYFCASSDRIQGGRRAFFGQGTRLTVV.

The CDR3 coding sequence is TGTGCCAGCAGGGGAAGGACGTTAAATCAGCCCCAGCATTTT. It encodes CASRGRTLNQPQHF. V and J are TRBV11-1 and TRBJ1-5; D is uncertain. With 6 bases removed from V and 4 bases from J, the gap between germline ends came to 13 bases. This CDR3 contains 14 residues. Germline lookup yields CDR1 SGHAT and CDR2 FQDESV (reference sequence).

The V gene is TRBV6-1, the J gene TRBJ2-5; no reliable D call. The CDR3 runs to 13 residues. V lost 3 bases and J 1 base, leaving 6 bases between the germline ends. Germline loops: CDR1 MNHNS, CDR2 SASEGT. The CDR3 is CASSDLLQETQYF. For the CDR3, the DNA is TGTGCCAGCAGTGATTTGCTCCAAGAGACCCAGTACTTC.

The chain combines TRBV7-8 with TRBJ2-5; weak D call: TRBD1 (6 bases). V lost 5 bases to trimming and J lost 2 bases, with 21 bases between them. This CDR3 spans 17 amino acids. CDR1 and CDR2 (germline): SGHVS, FQNEAQ. The CDR3 loop is CASSPVGAGDNQETQYF. CDR3 coding DNA: TGTGCCAGCAGCCCCGTGGGGGCAGGGGATAATCAAGAGACCCAGTACTTC.

The rearrangement joins TRBV5-4 to TRBJ1-2; 8 bases align to TRBD1. Germline lookup yields CDR1 SGHNT and CDR2 YYREEE (reference sequence). This CDR3 has 13 amino acids. Trimming cost V 5 bases and J 9 bases; bases outside gene matches: 9. In nucleotides, the CDR3 is TGTGCCAGCAGTTTAGGACAGGGTAGGAGCTACACCTTC. Protein: CASSLGQGRSYTF.

As DNA, the CDR3 is TGTGCCTGGAGTGTAGAGTCGGGGGGGTTAAATGAGCAGTTCTTC. Translating it yields CAWSVESGGLNEQFF. This chain links TRBV30 with TRBJ2-1; 8 nucleotides line up with TRBD2. V trimming: 0 bases; J trimming: 7 bases; junction bases outside the gene matches: 8. Germline lookup yields CDR1 GTSNPN and CDR2 SVGIG (reference sequence). This CDR3 region has 15 residues.

The V and J genes are TRBV6-6 and TRBJ1-6; tentative D call: TRBD1 (6 bases). CDR1 is MNHNY and CDR2 is SVGAGI in the germline V gene (reference sequence). V was cut by 7 bases and J by 0 bases, with 13 bases left in between. The CDR3 consists of 16 residues. CDR3 amino acids: CASTEQGGSYNSPLHF. The DNA of the CDR3 is TGTGCCAGCACCGAACAGGGAGGCTCCTATAATTCACCCCTCCACTTT.

The CDR3 loop reads CASSELGSSYNEQFF. As DNA, the CDR3 is TGTGCCAGCAGTGAACTTGGCAGCTCCTACAATGAGCAGTTCTTC. This chain links TRBV6-1 with TRBJ2-1; no reliable D call. The germline V and J ends were trimmed by 2 bases and 0 bases, with 8 bases remaining between them. The CDR3 consists of 15 residues. Germline lookup yields CDR1 MNHNS and CDR2 SASEGT.

The chain couples TRBV30 to TRBJ1-3, with TRBD1 matching 7 bases. The CDR3 runs to 14 residues. The junction had 1 base not matched to a gene; V was cut back by 0 bases and J by 2 bases. The V gene's germline CDR1 is GTSNPN and CDR2 SVGIG (reference sequence). The CDR3 here is CAWSVGQAGNTIYF. CDR3 nucleotide sequence: TGTGCCTGGAGTGTAGGACAGGCTGGAAACACCATATATTTT.

V gene TRBV5-1 combines with J gene TRBJ2-3; D perhaps matches TRBD2 (6 bases). Germline assignment: CDR1 SGHRS and CDR2 YFSETQ. V shed 5 bases and J shed 1 base, with 11 bases lying between them. The CDR3 has 14 residues. CDR3 sequence: CASSGPSGTDTQYF. The CDR3 DNA sequence: TGCGCCAGCAGTGGTCCTAGCGGCACAGATACGCAGTATTTT.

This clone has a single count. V gene TRBV5-1 combines with J gene TRBJ2-7, with D possibly TRBD2 on 5 matching bases. Trimming removed 2 bases from V and 6 bases from J, with 15 bases in between. Germline V lookup: CDR1 SGHRS, CDR2 YFSETQ. The CDR3 runs 14 residues. CDR3 loop: CASSFALLGSEQYF. The CDR3 region has the DNA TGCGCCAGCAGCTTTGCGTTACTAGGAAGCGAGCAGTACTTC.

The CDR3, as DNA: TGTGCCAGCAGTTTCGGGGGGAACATGGGCCAGCCCCAGCATTTT. Encoded protein: CASSFGGNMGQPQHF. The V gene is TRBV28, the J gene TRBJ1-5; D may be TRBD1 (5 bases). V was clipped by 3 bases and J by 7 bases, with 16 bases between them. Germline loops: CDR1 MDHEN, CDR2 SYDVKM. The CDR3 is made up of 15 amino acids. Full variable domain (missing parts from reference TRBV28 and TRBJ1-5): DVKVTQSSRYLVKRTGEKVFLECVQDMDHENMFWYRQDPGLGLRLIYFSYDVKMKEKGDIPEGYSVSREKKERFSLILESASTNQTSMYLCASSFGGNMGQPQHFGDGTRLSIL.